One sample yielded the 31 T cell receptor beta chains listed below, sequenced in a study of T cell responses to AZD1222 COVID-19 vaccine. Sequencing was performed with immunoSEQ multiplex PCR; in TCRdb, only in-frame clones are kept and a portion is missing. Here the sample spans around 150,000 clones, just over 90% being singletons. Sequenced here: peripheral blood, sampled 28 days after the second AZD1222 dose. The receptor source for this set is an adult who received the AZD1222 COVID-19 vaccine.

The chain has TRBV7-6 and TRBJ2-1; TRBD2 might be the D (7 bases). This CDR3 contains 17 residues. CDR1 SGHVS and CDR2 FNYEAQ come from the germline V gene. The germline V and J ends were trimmed by 4 bases and 5 bases, with 21 bases remaining between them. The CDR3 spells CASSSGGGGYLNNEQFF. The DNA of the CDR3 is TGTGCCAGCAGCTCTGGTGGGGGGGGCTACTTAAACAATGAGCAGTTCTTC.

The rearrangement joins TRBV28 to TRBJ2-1, with a tentative D call TRBD2 (6 bases). V lost 4 bases and J lost 13, with 23 bases in between. CDR1 is MDHEN and CDR2 is SYDVKM in the germline V gene. The length of the CDR3 is 15 residues. CDR3 residues: CASSSPREQPECQFF. Written as DNA, the CDR3 is TGTGCCAGCAGTTCGCCTCGGGAGCAACCGGAATGTCAGTTCTTC.

The CDR3 reads CASSQTGEMNTEAFF. The DNA of the CDR3 is TGTGCCAGCAGCCAAACAGGGGAAATGAACACTGAAGCTTTCTTT. The J gene is TRBJ1-1, the V gene TRBV7-8; 7 bases match TRBD1. The V and J ends lost 5 bases and 0 bases, in that order; junction bases with no gene match: 6. The CDR3 extends over 15 amino acids. Germline-derived CDR1 and CDR2 are SGHVS and FQNEAQ.

The J gene is TRBJ2-3, the V gene TRBV18; 7 bases are a match to TRBD2. From germline, CDR1 is KGHSH and CDR2 LQKENI. J was trimmed by 6 bases and V by 1 base; bases with no gene match: 7. This CDR3 has 15 residues. The CDR3, as DNA: TGTGCCAGCTCACCACGGGAGGGTGTGGGCGATACGCAGTATTTT. Protein: CASSPREGVGDTQYF.

The chain carries TRBV13 and TRBJ2-1; no firm D call. Trimming took off 1 base at V and 5 bases at J, with 15 bases between the two ends. CDR3 length equals 16 residues. Looked up from germline, CDR1 is PRHDT and CDR2 is FYEKMQ (reference sequence). The CDR3: CASSLESIGRNNEQFF. The CDR3 DNA sequence: TGTGCCAGCAGCTTAGAGTCGATAGGGCGTAACAATGAGCAGTTCTTC.

This clone showed up just once. The rearrangement links TRBV2 to TRBJ1-6; D is unclear. From germline, CDR1 is SNHLY and CDR2 FYNNEI. The CDR3 covers 14 residues. V dropped 3 bases and J dropped 10 bases, with 13 bases sitting between them. The CDR3 is CASSDEYGVSPLHF. The CDR3 DNA reads as TGTGCCAGCAGTGATGAGTATGGTGTGTCACCCCTCCACTTT.

This rearrangement joins TRBV7-9 to TRBJ1-6; the D gene is possibly TRBD1 (6 bases). The CDR3 length is 12 residues. V was trimmed by 5 bases and J by 9 bases, leaving 8 bases between them. Germline lookup yields CDR1 SEHNR and CDR2 FQNEAQ (reference sequence). The CDR3 nucleotides are TGTGCCAGCAGCGAGGGGGGTTCACCCCTCCACTTT. Protein sequence: CASSEGGSPLHF.

The genes are TRBV29-1 and TRBJ1-4; TRBD1 matches 8 bases. CDR1 is SQVTM and CDR2 is ANQGSEA in the germline V gene. Trimming removed 5 bases from V and 10 bases from J; junction bases left unmatched: 9. The CDR3 consists of 13 residues. CDR3 in DNA: TGCAGCGTTACGCGGCAGGGGGCGCGAAAACTGTTTTTT. Its translation is CSVTRQGARKLFF.

The gene calls are TRBV9 and TRBJ2-1; D not certain. With 0 bases removed from V and 2 bases from J, the gap between germline ends came to 6 bases. This CDR3 region has 14 residues. The germline gives CDR1 SGDLS, CDR2 YYNGEE. CDR3 nucleotide sequence: TGTGCCAGCAGCGTAGGGACGGCCTACAATGAGCAGTTCTTC. Amino acid sequence: CASSVGTAYNEQFF.

The DNA of the CDR3 is TGTGCCAGAAGCTTTTTCCGAGCCGCCGGCGAGCAGTACTTC. Encoded protein: CARSFFRAAGEQYF. V and J are TRBV5-3 and TRBJ2-7; D ambiguous. TRBV5-3 is given ORF status, its function remaining uncertain. The CDR3 is 14 residues long. The V gene lost 2 bases and the J gene lost 6 bases, with 15 bases spanning the gap.

The chain is built from TRBV5-1 and TRBJ1-1, with 7 bases matching TRBD1. The CDR3 loop spans 15 amino acids. Germline V lookup: CDR1 SGHRS, CDR2 YFSETQ. J gave up 5 bases and V 2 bases, and 9 bases lay outside the gene matches. CDR3 in amino acids: CASSFGDRVRTEAFF. Written as DNA, the CDR3 is TGCGCCAGCAGCTTTGGAGACAGGGTACGAACTGAAGCTTTCTTT.

This clone was seen only once. This chain joins TRBV5-1 and TRBJ2-3, with 10 nucleotides matching TRBD2. Germline CDR1 reads SGHRS; CDR2 reads YFSETQ. The V segment lost 1 base and the J segment 4 bases; nucleotides outside the gene matches: 9. This CDR3 has 17 amino acids. The CDR3 loop is CASSLPVSLAGADTQYF. CDR3 DNA sequence: TGCGCCAGCAGCTTGCCGGTCTCGCTAGCGGGAGCAGATACGCAGTATTTT.

The rearrangement joins TRBV7-2 to TRBJ2-7; a weak D match, TRBD2 (6 bases). The CDR3 consists of 15 residues. Trimming left V 2 bases short and J 2 bases short, with 13 bases between. Germline CDR1 and CDR2: SGHTA and FQGNSA. In nucleotides, the CDR3 is TGTGCCAGCAGCTTACCCCGGGGGAGCGCCTACGAGCAGTACTTC. This gives the protein CASSLPRGSAYEQYF.

V usage is TRBV2 and J usage is TRBJ1-1; D may be TRBD1 (5 bases). Per the germline V gene, CDR1 is SNHLY and CDR2 is FYNNEI. This CDR3 is built from 15 residues. V lost 3 bases and J lost 1, with 12 bases in between. The CDR3 nucleotides read TGTGCCAGCAGTGACGGTGTCCAGGGGAACACTGAAGCTTTCTTT. Amino acids: CASSDGVQGNTEAFF.

The rearrangement joins TRBV28 to TRBJ2-2; TRBD2 aligns across 10 bases. Losses at the gene ends were 0 bases for V and 7 bases for J; bases not matched to a gene: 5. Germline lookup yields CDR1 MDHEN and CDR2 SYDVKM. The CDR3 runs to 16 residues. DNA of the CDR3: TGTGCCAGCAGTTTATGGACTAGCGGGTCTAGCGGGGAGCTGTTTTTT. It specifies CASSLWTSGSSGELFF.

The rearrangement links TRBV19 to TRBJ1-5; D is unclear. This CDR3 comprises 14 residues. The germline CDR1 and CDR2 sequences are LNHDA and SQIVND (reference sequence). Trimming took off 2 bases at V and 4 bases at J, with 9 bases between the two ends. The CDR3 loop reads CASSITGPNQPQHF. CDR3 sequence (DNA): TGTGCCAGTAGTATAACGGGCCCAAATCAGCCCCAGCATTTT.

The V and J genes are TRBV7-2 and TRBJ2-1, with TRBD2 matching 8 bases. This CDR3 contains 14 residues. Germline loops: CDR1 SGHTA, CDR2 FQGNSA. J lost 7 bases, V lost 5 bases, and 7 bases had no gene match. The CDR3 reads CASSPVAGMNEQFF. The CDR3 DNA sequence: TGTGCCAGCAGCCCCGTAGCGGGGATGAATGAGCAGTTCTTC.

The rearrangement joins TRBV9 to TRBJ2-1; D possibly corresponds to TRBD2 (6 bases). The CDR3 is made up of 17 amino acids. Trimming cost V 2 bases and J 1 base, with 16 bases left between them. CDR1 and CDR2 (germline): SGDLS, YYNGEE. The CDR3 region has the DNA TGTGCCAGCAGCGTCGAAGTACTAGCAGGGTCCTACAATGAGCAGTTCTTC. Translation gives CASSVEVLAGSYNEQFF.

The chain joins TRBV4-3 to TRBJ2-1; no definite D call. The CDR3 is made up of 14 amino acids. Germline loops: CDR1 LGHNA, CDR2 YSLEER. V gave up 1 base and J gave up 5 bases, with 9 bases separating them. CDR3 coding DNA: TGCGCCAGCAGCCAAGTTGTACAGAACAATGAGCAGTTCTTC. It yields the protein CASSQVVQNNEQFF.

The gene calls are TRBV2 and TRBJ1-1, with D maybe TRBD1 (5 bases). Germline loops: CDR1 SNHLY, CDR2 FYNNEI. V lost 8 bases and J 2 bases, leaving 12 bases between the germline ends. This CDR3 is 13 amino acids long. Written as DNA, the CDR3 is TGTGCCAGCCTCCGGGACGTAAACACTGAAGCTTTCTTT. Amino acid sequence: CASLRDVNTEAFF.

A few counts support this clone. The chain has TRBV2 and TRBJ1-2; 12 bases are a match to TRBD1. This CDR3 is 13 amino acids long. CDR1 SNHLY and CDR2 FYNNEI come from the germline V gene. V lost 7 bases, J lost 6 bases, and 3 bases stayed unmatched. The CDR3 region is CASTWDRGHGYTF. CDR3 DNA: TGTGCCAGCACCTGGGACAGGGGGCATGGCTACACCTTC.

This chain uses TRBV2 with TRBJ1-4, with D possibly being TRBD1 (6 bases). This CDR3 is 14 amino acids long. V was shortened by 6 bases and J by 7 bases, with 15 bases between the two germline ends. CDR1 and CDR2 from the germline V gene are SNHLY and FYNNEI. The CDR3 sequence: CASSPTGIGEKLFF. CDR3 DNA: TGTGCCAGCAGCCCTACAGGGATAGGTGAAAAACTGTTTTTT.

V is TRBV19 and J is TRBJ1-1; unclear D gene. Germline lookup yields CDR1 LNHDA and CDR2 SQIVND (reference sequence). The V gene lost 4 bases and the J gene lost 0 bases, with 6 bases spanning the gap. The CDR3 is 13 residues long. CDR3 nucleotide sequence: TGTGCCAGTAGTACTGGTATGAACACTGAAGCTTTCTTT. Translated: CASSTGMNTEAFF.

This rearrangement joins TRBV12-3 or TRBV12-4 to TRBJ1-2, with D possibly being TRBD1 (5 bases). This CDR3 spans 13 amino acids. Trimming pared 1 base from V and 8 bases from J, leaving 11 bases between. The CDR3 region is CASSLGAGTGYTF. The CDR3 DNA reads as TGTGCCAGCAGTTTAGGGGCAGGGACCGGCTACACCTTC.

This chain's CDR3 is CASSPGTGWAQYF. The CDR3 coding sequence is TGTGCCAGCTCACCGGGAACAGGCTGGGCCCAGTACTTC. The rearrangement links TRBV18 to TRBJ2-5; possibly TRBD1 for D (5 bases). With 3 bases removed from V and 9 bases from J, the gap between germline ends came to 14 bases. The CDR3 contains 13 residues. The V gene's germline CDR1 is KGHSH and CDR2 LQKENI.

The gene calls are TRBV27 and TRBJ2-5; D is perhaps TRBD1 or TRBD2 (5 bases each). This CDR3 spans 14 amino acids. Deletions cut 4 bases from V and 2 bases from J, with 11 bases between. Germline V CDR1 and CDR2: MNHEY, SMNVEV (reference sequence). The CDR3 sequence is CASSSQGEQETQYF. CDR3 DNA sequence: TGTGCCAGCAGTTCTCAGGGAGAGCAAGAGACCCAGTACTTC.

The CDR3 sequence is CASSSSGTGLPNQPQHF. CDR3 sequence (DNA): TGTGCCAGCAGCTCCTCCGGGACAGGCCTACCCAATCAGCCCCAGCATTTT. The chain employs TRBV7-9 and TRBJ1-5, with 8 positions matching TRBD1. CDR3 length equals 17 residues. Germline loops: CDR1 SEHNR, CDR2 FQNEAQ (reference sequence). Trimming cost V 4 bases and J 3 bases; bases outside gene matches: 11.

The genes are TRBV10-3 and TRBJ2-7; 8 bases line up with TRBD1. The CDR3 contains 15 residues. Losses at the gene ends were 0 bases for V and 0 bases for J; bases not matched to a gene: 1. Per the germline V gene, CDR1 is ENHRY and CDR2 is SYGVKD. The CDR3 sequence is CAISESQGGSYEQYF. The DNA for the CDR3 is TGTGCCATCAGTGAGTCACAGGGGGGCTCCTACGAGCAGTACTTC.

The V call is TRBV24-1, the J call TRBJ2-1; tentatively, D is TRBD1 (5 bases). Germline CDR1 reads KGHDR; CDR2 reads SFDVKD. The CDR3 is made up of 13 amino acids. V lost 5 bases and J 9 bases, leaving 13 bases between the germline ends. CDR3 amino acids: CATSAFSGSEQFF. In nucleotides, the CDR3 is TGTGCCACCAGTGCCTTTTCAGGGTCTGAGCAGTTCTTC.

The chain links TRBV6-2 or TRBV6-3 to TRBJ2-1, with a tentative D call TRBD1 (6 bases). V was trimmed by 4 bases and J by 4 bases, leaving 8 bases between them. There are 13 residues in the CDR3. The germline V gene encodes CDR1 MNHEY and CDR2 SVGEGT. CDR3 residues: CASSLRGYNEQFF. CDR3 bases: TGTGCCAGCAGTTTGAGGGGGTACAATGAGCAGTTCTTC.

The chain recombines TRBV19 with TRBJ1-5; a weak D match, TRBD1 (5 bases). There are 16 residues in the CDR3. Germline CDR1 LNHDA, CDR2 SQIVND (reference sequence). Trimming cost V 2 bases and J 4 bases, with 15 bases left between them. DNA for the CDR3: TGTGCCAGTAGTATATTGGGGAAGGGGATGAATCAGCCCCAGCATTTT. As protein: CASSILGKGMNQPQHF.